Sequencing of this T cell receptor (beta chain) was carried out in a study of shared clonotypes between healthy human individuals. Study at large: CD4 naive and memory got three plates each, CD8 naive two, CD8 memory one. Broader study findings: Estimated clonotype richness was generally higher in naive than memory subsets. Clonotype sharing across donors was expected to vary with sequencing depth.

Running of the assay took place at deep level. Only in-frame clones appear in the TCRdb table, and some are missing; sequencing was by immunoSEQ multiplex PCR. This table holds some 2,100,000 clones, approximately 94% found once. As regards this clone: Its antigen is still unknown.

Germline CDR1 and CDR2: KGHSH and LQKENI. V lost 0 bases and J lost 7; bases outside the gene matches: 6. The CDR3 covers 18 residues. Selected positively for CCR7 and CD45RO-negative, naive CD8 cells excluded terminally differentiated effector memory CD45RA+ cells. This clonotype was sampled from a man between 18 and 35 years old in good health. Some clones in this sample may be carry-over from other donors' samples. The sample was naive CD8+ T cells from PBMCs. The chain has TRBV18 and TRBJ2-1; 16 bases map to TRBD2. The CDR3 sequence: CASSPPYGTSGRGNEQFF. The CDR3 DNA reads TGTGCCAGCTCACCACCGTACGGGACTAGCGGGAGGGGTAATGAGCAGTTCTTC.